Below, 27 T cell receptor beta chains from the same sample are listed, as sequenced in a study of blood T cell repertoires in COVID-19. Sequencing was performed with immunoSEQ multiplex PCR; in TCRdb, only in-frame clones are kept and a portion is missing. This sample has about 160,000 clones, with approximately 78% found just once. Input material: peripheral blood. Receptor source: a human donor in a cohort sampled during active COVID-19.

This clone was seen at least ten times. The rearrangement links TRBV30 to TRBJ2-3; 9 bases are shared with TRBD2. After removal of 4 bases from V and 4 bases from J, the junction contained 6 bases not matched to a gene. The germline gives CDR1 GTSNPN, CDR2 SVGIG (reference sequence). CDR3 size: 14 residues. CDR3 region: CAWIRAGGADTQYF. CDR3 bases: TGTGCCTGGATTCGAGCGGGGGGCGCAGATACGCAGTATTTT.

This clone has more than one count but fewer than ten. The V and J genes are TRBV19 and TRBJ2-5; the match to TRBD1 covers 8 bases. V lost 6 bases and J lost 2; bases outside the gene matches: 5. Germline V gene sequence: CDR1 LNHDA, CDR2 SQIVND (reference sequence). CDR3 length: 14 amino acids. The CDR3: CASSKGQGQETQYF. The CDR3 DNA sequence: TGTGCCAGTAGCAAAGGACAGGGACAAGAGACCCAGTACTTC.

The chain employs TRBV6-2 or TRBV6-3 and TRBJ2-3; D uncertain. The CDR3 covers 15 residues. The V end lost 2 bases, the J end lost 8 bases, and 17 bases lay between the germline ends. Germline-derived CDR1 and CDR2 are MNHEY and SVGEGT. CDR3 sequence (DNA): TGTGCCAGCAGTTACGCGACTCCGGTTGTAGGTACGCAGTATTTT. This codes for CASSYATPVVGTQYF.

This chain connects TRBV7-9 to TRBJ1-3; 7 bases align to TRBD1. Germline V gene data show CDR1 as SEHNR and CDR2 as FQNEAQ (reference sequence). V shed 5 bases, J shed 0 bases, and the junction held 4 bases outside the gene matches. The CDR3 length is 15 residues. The CDR3 here is CASSQDRASGNTIYF. CDR3 DNA sequence: TGTGCCAGCAGCCAAGACAGGGCCTCTGGAAACACCATATATTTT.

The rearrangement joins TRBV25-1 to TRBJ1-4, with TRBD1 identical over 8 bases. The CDR3 length is 15 residues. The V gene end was trimmed by 5 bases and the J gene end by 6 bases; junction bases not matched to a gene: 8. The germline CDR1 and CDR2 sequences are MGHDK and SYGVNS. Here the CDR3 DNA reads TGTGCCAGCAGTATGCAGGGGGCTGAGGATGAAAAACTGTTTTTT. Its translation: CASSMQGAEDEKLFF.

The CDR3 protein is CASSHPGSSFTDTQYF. The CDR3 DNA follows: TGTGCCAGCAGTCACCCGGGGTCGTCTTTCACAGATACGCAGTATTTT. The V call is TRBV11-2, the J call TRBJ2-3; a weak D match, TRBD2 (5 bases). Deletions cut 6 bases from V and 2 bases from J, with 18 bases between. Germline assignment: CDR1 SGHAT and CDR2 FQNNGV. The CDR3 contains 16 residues. Full variable domain (rest looked up from reference TRBV11-2 and TRBJ2-3): EAGVAQSPRYKIIEKRQSVAFWCNPISGHATLYWYQQILGQGPKLLIQFQNNGVVDDSQLPKDRFSAERLKGVDSTLKIQPAKLEDSAVYLCASSHPGSSFTDTQYFGPGTRLTVL.

This clone was seen only once. V is TRBV28 and J is TRBJ2-5; TRBD1 aligns across 8 bases. Germline CDR1 MDHEN, CDR2 SYDVKM. This CDR3 region has 15 residues. Trimming at V came to 6 bases and at J to 1 base, leaving 7 bases not matched to a gene. The CDR3, as DNA: TGTGCCAGCAGCACGTGGACAGGGCCCCAAGAGACCCAGTACTTC. The encoded protein is CASSTWTGPQETQYF.

The V gene is TRBV30, the J gene TRBJ1-2, with D tentatively TRBD1 (6 bases). The CDR3 has 15 residues. Germline V lookup: CDR1 GTSNPN, CDR2 SVGIG (reference sequence). V was trimmed by 6 bases and J by 5 bases, leaving 22 bases between them. CDR3 sequence reads: CACDLRRGGGYGYTF. The CDR3 nucleotides are TGTGCCTGTGACCTCCGTCGAGGGGGAGGGTATGGCTACACCTTC.

This clone was observed a handful of times. J is TRBJ1-5 and V is TRBV19, with D perhaps TRBD1 (6 bases). Germline values: CDR1 LNHDA, CDR2 SQIVND (reference sequence). Trimming pared 4 bases from V and 0 bases from J, leaving 16 bases between. CDR3 length: 17 amino acids. In DNA, the CDR3 is TGTGCCAGTAGTAAGTGGGGGTCAGGGGATAGCAATCAGCCCCAGCATTTT. Translating gives CASSKWGSGDSNQPQHF.

This chain joins TRBV4-1 and TRBJ2-3; TRBD2 aligns across 10 bases. The CDR3 consists of 16 residues. Germline CDR1 is MGHRA and CDR2 is YSYEKL. J was trimmed by 8 bases and V by 0 bases; bases with no gene match: 8. This chain's CDR3 is CASSQEVLAGLGTQYF. The CDR3 bases are TGCGCCAGCAGCCAAGAAGTACTAGCGGGATTAGGTACGCAGTATTTT.

The gene calls are TRBV5-1 and TRBJ1-5; perhaps TRBD1 as D (5 bases). The CDR3 spans 14 residues. V was cut by 0 bases and J by 4 bases, with 8 bases left in between. CDR1 is SGHRS and CDR2 is YFSETQ in the germline V gene. The CDR3 loop reads CASSLGQLNQPQHF. CDR3 sequence (DNA): TGCGCCAGCAGCTTGGGACAGCTTAATCAGCCCCAGCATTTT.

This clone was recorded a few times. The genes are TRBV4-1 and TRBJ1-5; D is possibly TRBD1 (5 bases). From germline, CDR1 is MGHRA and CDR2 YSYEKL. The CDR3 consists of 13 residues. Trimming left V 2 bases short and J 7 bases short, with 9 bases between. In DNA form, the CDR3 reads TGCGCCAGCAGCCAACAGGGTTGGCAGCCCCAGCATTTT. As protein: CASSQQGWQPQHF.

This clone was counted between two and nine times. The chain has TRBV11-2 and TRBJ1-1, with 9 positions matching TRBD1. V shed 10 bases, J shed 4 bases, and the junction held 7 bases outside the gene matches. This CDR3 comprises 13 residues. CDR1 is SGHAT, CDR2 FQNNGV, per germline. The CDR3 loop is CATSPDRGTEAFF. CDR3 coding DNA: TGTGCCACCTCTCCGGACAGGGGCACTGAAGCTTTCTTT.

The genes are TRBV3-1 (or the pseudogene TRBV3-2) and TRBJ2-3; D unclear. V was pared by 7 bases and J by 1 base, with 6 bases between. This CDR3 spans 12 amino acids. Germline V gene lookup returns CDR1 LGHDT and CDR2 YNNKEL (reference sequence). This CDR3 is CASTGRTDTQYF. CDR3 sequence (DNA): TGTGCCAGCACCGGTCGCACAGATACGCAGTATTTT.

The chain carries TRBV10-3 and TRBJ2-7; 9 nucleotides align to TRBD1. The germline CDR1 and CDR2 sequences are ENHRY and SYGVKD. There are 14 residues in the CDR3. The trim removed 3 bases at V and 5 bases at J, leaving 5 bases unmatched. This CDR3 reads CAISESTGGHEQYF. CDR3 DNA: TGTGCCATCAGTGAATCGACAGGGGGGCACGAGCAGTACTTC.

This chain links TRBV6-5 with TRBJ2-7, with a weak D call TRBD1 (6 bases). With 8 bases removed from V and 4 bases from J, the gap between germline ends came to 9 bases. The V gene's germline CDR1 is MNHEY and CDR2 SVGAGI. The CDR3 loop spans 11 amino acids. The CDR3 spells CASGGRYEQYF. In DNA form, the CDR3 reads TGTGCCAGCGGGGGCAGGTACGAGCAGTACTTC.

The chain is built from TRBV5-1 and TRBJ1-1; 9 nucleotides align to TRBD1. The CDR3 is made up of 17 amino acids. J lost 7 bases, V lost 0 bases, and 13 bases had no gene match. Germline CDR1 and CDR2: SGHRS and YFSETQ. CDR3 nucleotide sequence: TGCGCCAGCAGCTTGGCCGGGGACAGGGTGTATATTTATGAAGCTTTCTTT. Protein sequence: CASSLAGDRVYIYEAFF.

There are a few counts of this clone. V gene TRBV9 combines with J gene TRBJ1-5, with D possibly TRBD1 on 5 matching bases. V lost 3 bases to trimming and J lost 3 bases, with 10 bases between them. There are 14 residues in the CDR3. Germline V lookup: CDR1 SGDLS, CDR2 YYNGEE. CDR3 amino acids: CASSGGPDNQPQHF. The CDR3, as DNA: TGTGCCAGCAGCGGGGGCCCCGACAATCAGCCCCAGCATTTT.

The rearrangement joins TRBV27 to TRBJ2-1, with D perhaps matching TRBD2 (6 bases). The germline V and J ends were trimmed by 6 bases and 10 bases, with 16 bases remaining between them. The CDR3 consists of 13 residues. Germline CDR1 is MNHEY and CDR2 is SMNVEV (reference sequence). CDR3 loop: CASRFLATREQFF. As DNA, the CDR3 is TGTGCCAGCAGGTTCCTAGCGACGCGGGAGCAGTTCTTC.

This chain joins TRBV27 and TRBJ1-4; 7 bases align to TRBD1. The CDR3 has 15 residues. Germline V CDR1 and CDR2: MNHEY, SMNVEV (reference sequence). V gave up 3 bases and J gave up 3 bases; unmatched junction bases: 4. CDR3 amino acids: CASSLRDRSNEKLFF. Here the CDR3 DNA reads TGTGCCAGCAGTTTGAGGGACAGATCTAATGAAAAACTGTTTTTT. Full variable domain (missing parts from reference TRBV27 and TRBJ1-4): EAQVTQNPRYLITVTGKKLTVTCSQNMNHEYMSWYRQDPGLGLRQIYYSMNVEVTDKGDVPEGYKVSRKEKRNFPLILESPSPNQTSLYFCASSLRDRSNEKLFFGSGTQLSVL.

This clone showed up just a few times. The rearrangement links TRBV4-3 to TRBJ2-7, with D maybe TRBD1 (6 bases). The CDR3 is 14 amino acids. From germline, CDR1 is LGHNA and CDR2 YSLEER. V dropped 2 bases and J dropped 6 bases, with 14 bases sitting between them. CDR3 protein: CASSQNTGPSEQYF. The CDR3 DNA follows: TGCGCCAGCAGCCAAAACACAGGGCCGAGCGAGCAGTACTTC.

The chain couples TRBV28 to TRBJ2-7; D possibly corresponds to TRBD1 (6 bases). The V gene's germline CDR1 is MDHEN and CDR2 SYDVKM. The CDR3 runs 15 residues. With 6 bases removed from V and 7 bases from J, the gap between germline ends came to 22 bases. The CDR3 reads CASRQQGQRVREQYF. The CDR3 DNA is TGTGCCAGCAGACAACAGGGACAACGTGTAAGGGAGCAGTACTTC.

A remark on this clone: A much larger clone lies a single base off, so this may be a read error. The chain uses TRBV7-8 and TRBJ1-3, with a tentative D call TRBD1 (6 bases). V lost 0 bases and J lost 0, with 12 bases in between. The CDR3 contains 17 residues. Germline values: CDR1 SGHVS, CDR2 FQNEAQ. For the CDR3, the DNA is TGTGCCAGCAGCTTAGCGCTCAGGGGTAGCTCTGGAAACACCATATATTTT. Translating gives CASSLALRGSSGNTIYF. Full variable domain (remainder filled in from reference TRBV7-8 and TRBJ1-3): GAGVSQSPRYKVAKRGQDVALRCDPISGHVSLFWYQQALGQGPEFLTYFQNEAQLDKSGLPSDRFFAERPEGSVSTLKIQRTQQEDSAVYLCASSLALRGSSGNTIYFGEGSWLTVV.

This sequence joins TRBV7-3 and TRBJ2-2; a possible D gene is TRBD1 (6 bases). The V end was cut by 1 base, the J end by 3 bases, with 9 bases between. The CDR3 runs 15 residues. The germline gives CDR1 SGHTA, CDR2 FQGTGA. The CDR3 DNA sequence: TGTGCCAGCAGCTTAATGGGGGCGGACACCGGGGAGCTGTTTTTT. Translating it yields CASSLMGADTGELFF.

This chain connects TRBV6-6 to TRBJ2-2, with D perhaps TRBD2 (6 bases). Germline-derived CDR1 and CDR2 are MNHNY and SVGAGI (reference sequence). Deletions cut 8 bases from V and 5 bases from J, with 15 bases between. There are 14 residues in the CDR3. The CDR3 nucleotides read TGTGCCAGCGCTCCGACTAGTTCGACCGGGGAGCTGTTTTTT. Amino acids: CASAPTSSTGELFF.

The CDR3 loop is CASSLIGGAEQFF. The CDR3 region has the DNA TGTGCCAGCAGCTTAATAGGGGGGGCCGAGCAGTTCTTC. V is TRBV7-3 and J is TRBJ2-1, with a tentative D call TRBD2 (7 bases). This CDR3 contains 13 residues. V was pared by 1 base and J by 10 bases, with 11 bases between. CDR1 is SGHTA and CDR2 is FQGTGA in the germline V gene.

This clone was counted once. The chain employs TRBV28 and TRBJ2-7; a weak D match, TRBD1 (6 bases). Germline loops: CDR1 MDHEN, CDR2 SYDVKM. V shed 8 bases and J shed 7 bases, with 15 bases lying between them. There are 12 residues in the CDR3. CDR3: CASVDRPGEQYF. As DNA, the CDR3 is TGTGCCAGCGTAGACAGGCCGGGGGAGCAGTACTTC. The full variable domain, in which reference TRBV28 and TRBJ2-7 provide the parts outside the CDR3, is DVKVTQSSRYLVKRTGEKVFLECVQDMDHENMFWYRQDPGLGLRLIYFSYDVKMKEKGDIPEGYSVSREKKERFSLILESASTNQTSMYLCASVDRPGEQYFGPGTRLTVT.